These 28 T cell receptor beta chains were sequenced from one sample in a study of T cells in women clearing cervical HPV infection (dated by TCRdb to 2016 to 2018). The library relied on the immunoSEQ multiplex PCR assay. TCRdb stores this immuneACCESS table with in-frame sequences only. Part of the clones is absent; in the studies checked, under half of the shortfall reflects unresolved V genes, and no reason is known for the rest. The sample table holds tens of thousands of clones. 2.5% to 3% of the sample is held by the ten biggest clonotypes. The sequencing input was blood buffy coat. Receptors were obtained from a woman between 18 and 70 years old with a cervical HPV16 infection that either progressed to CIN3+ or cleared (not recorded which).

CDR3 sequence reads: CASGQKGWDTIYF. Incomplete CDR3 DNA: TGTGCTAGTGGCCAGAAGGGGTGGGACACC. V usage is TRBV12-5 and J usage is TRBJ1-3; tentative D call: TRBD1 (5 bases). The DNA ends 3 residues before the CDR3 does, and the rest of the CDR3 is filled in from the germline J gene. CDR3 length equals 13 residues. V shed 6 bases and J shed 8 bases, with 14 bases lying between them. Germline assignment: CDR1 LGHNT and CDR2 FRNRAP.

Of note for this clone: Sequencing ends 3 residues short of the CDR3 end; the germline J gene provides the rest. The rearrangement uses TRBV2 and TRBJ2-7, with 7 nucleotides matching TRBD1. The CDR3 length is 15 residues. CDR1 and CDR2 from the germline V gene are SNHLY and FYNNEI. Trimming took 4 bases from V and 2 from J; bases not matched to a gene: 8. The part of the CDR3 DNA that was read is TGTGCCAGCAGTGGGTCGGACAGGCCCCCCTACGAG. Protein: CASSGSDRPPYE. In full, the CDR3 is CASSGSDRPPYEQYF.

Note on this clone: With the read ending 3 residues before the CDR3 end, the germline J gene is used to fill in that end. The V gene is TRBV5-4, the J gene TRBJ2-5, with TRBD2 as a possible D gene (5 bases). V dropped 0 bases and J dropped 4 bases, with 13 bases sitting between them. Germline CDR1 and CDR2: SGHNT and YYREEE (reference sequence). The CDR3 is 15 residues long. Partial CDR3 DNA: TGTGCCAGCAGCTTGGCCGGTCGGGGTAGAGAGACC. Protein product: CASSLAGRGRET. The entire CDR3 protein reads CASSLAGRGRETQYF.

For this clone: The CDR3 end is not reached by the read, which stops 3 residues before it; the germline J gene fills it in. The chain joins TRBV6-1 to TRBJ2-1, with 9 nucleotides matching TRBD1. Germline V lookup: CDR1 MNHNS, CDR2 SASEGT. This CDR3 comprises 18 residues. The V and J ends lost 1 base and 1 base, in that order; junction bases with no gene match: 8. The CDR3 reads CASSEVSPGTGSYNEQFF. The CDR3 bases that were read are TGTGCCAGCAGTGAAGTTAGTCCGGGGACAGGGTCCTACAATGAG.

On this clone itself: Coverage ceases 3 residues before the CDR3 finishes, and the germline J gene fills in the end. The rearrangement uses TRBV5-1 and TRBJ2-7, with D uncertain. The CDR3 totals 11 residues. Germline assignment: CDR1 SGHRS and CDR2 YFSETQ. V was pared by 6 bases and J by 3 bases, with 7 bases between. The CDR3 region is CASTDNYEQYF. CDR3 DNA (partial): TGCGCCAGCACCGACAACTACGAG.

Concerning this clone: Sequencing ends 3 residues short of the CDR3 end; the germline J gene provides the rest. The chain links TRBV20-1 to TRBJ2-7; D is unresolved. There are 14 residues in the CDR3. Germline CDR1 reads DFQATT; CDR2 reads SNEGSKA (reference sequence). V was pared by 0 bases and J by 2 bases, with 11 bases between. The CDR3 loop reads CSARDHSNAYEQYF. The CDR3 bases that were read are TGCAGTGCTAGAGATCACAGCAACGCCTACGAG.

Comment on this clone: Coverage ceases 3 residues before the CDR3 finishes, and the germline J gene fills in the end. The chain has TRBV30 and TRBJ1-2, with D perhaps TRBD1 (5 bases). This CDR3 contains 14 residues. Germline V lookup: CDR1 GTSNPN, CDR2 SVGIG (reference sequence). The sequenced part of the CDR3 DNA is TGTGCCTGGAGGGGACTAGCGACTGACTACGAC. It translates to CAWRGLATDYD. The complete CDR3 reads CAWRGLATDYDYTF.

The sequenced CDR3 bases are TGTGCCTCCAAATCCTACGAATTCCATACG. It is translated as CASKSYEFHT. The whole CDR3 reads CASKSYEFHTQYF. The chain joins TRBV30 to TRBJ2-3; D gene unclear. The CDR3 end lies 3 residues beyond the end of the read and is filled in from the germline J gene. Germline lookup yields CDR1 GTSNPN and CDR2 SVGIG (reference sequence). V lost 7 bases and J lost 7, with 18 bases in between. The CDR3 has 13 amino acids.

In regard to this clone: With the read ending 3 residues before the CDR3 end, the germline J gene is used to fill in that end. The chain has TRBV6-2 or TRBV6-3 and TRBJ1-1; no definite D call. The CDR3 has 15 residues. CDR1 is MNHEY, CDR2 SVGEGT, per germline. V was shortened by 6 bases and J by 3 bases, with 17 bases between the two germline ends. The sequenced CDR3 bases are TGTGCCAGCAGCTTCCTCGCCTTGGCGGACACTGAA. It specifies CASSFLALADTE. The full CDR3 protein is CASSFLALADTEAFF.

Comment on this clone: Read data end 3 residues before the CDR3 end; the end is taken from the germline J gene. V and J are TRBV20-1 and TRBJ1-2; D is uncertain. V dropped 3 bases and J dropped 4 bases, with 9 bases sitting between them. The CDR3 extends over 12 amino acids. CDR1 DFQATT and CDR2 SNEGSKA come from the germline V gene (reference sequence). CDR3 residues: CSASWSGYGYTF. The sequenced CDR3 bases are TGCAGTGCTAGCTGGTCCGGCTATGGC.

Comments on this clone: The CDR3 end falls 3 residues outside the read, so it is completed with the germline J gene. The chain has TRBV2 and TRBJ2-3; 10 nucleotides match TRBD2. This CDR3 region has 16 residues. CDR1 and CDR2 (germline): SNHLY, FYNNEI. The V gene end was trimmed by 2 bases and the J gene end by 4 bases; junction bases not matched to a gene: 6. The part of the CDR3 DNA that was read is TGTGCCAGCAGTGAAACAAGCGGGAGGGTTGCAGATACG. This translates into CASSETSGRVADT. The whole CDR3 sequence reads CASSETSGRVADTQYF.

With respect to this clone: From the germline J gene comes the end of the CDR3, since the read stops 3 residues before it. The V call is TRBV2, the J call TRBJ1-2, with unresolved D. The CDR3 extends over 13 amino acids. With 7 bases removed from V and 2 bases from J, the gap between germline ends came to 11 bases. Germline CDR1 SNHLY, CDR2 FYNNEI. CDR3: CASKRVRNYGYTF. The covered CDR3 bases are TGTGCCAGCAAGCGGGTCAGAAACTATGGC. Using reference TRBV2 and TRBJ1-2 for the parts outside the CDR3, the full variable domain is EPEVTQTPSHQVTQMGQEVILRCVPISNHLYFYWYRQILGQKVEFLVSFYNNEISEKSEIFDDQFSVERPDGSNFTLKIRSTKLEDSAMYFCASKRVRNYGYTFGSGTRLTVV.

A remark on this clone: The read stops 3 residues short of the end of the CDR3; the missing end is completed from the germline J gene. The rearrangement joins TRBV10-3 to TRBJ1-1, with 7 bases matching TRBD1. V was clipped by 4 bases and J by 4 bases; unmatched bases: 9. The CDR3 consists of 15 residues. Germline-derived CDR1 and CDR2 are ENHRY and SYGVKD. CDR3 in amino acids: CAISVGGQTSTEAFF. CDR3 DNA (partial): TGTGCCATCAGTGTTGGGGGACAGACGTCCACTGAA.

Comment on this clone: The read terminates 3 residues ahead of where the CDR3 ends, so the germline J gene completes it. The chain is built from TRBV7-8 and TRBJ1-2; 8 bases agree with TRBD1. This CDR3 is 16 amino acids long. V was pared by 3 bases and J by 6 bases, with 12 bases of the junction left unmatched. CDR1 is SGHVS and CDR2 is FQNEAQ in the germline V gene. Partial CDR3 DNA: TGTGCCAGCAGCTTGAAAATGGGACAGGAAAACGATGGC. It yields the protein CASSLKMGQENDG. In full, the CDR3 is CASSLKMGQENDGYTF.

Incomplete CDR3 DNA: TGTGCCTGGAGGTCAGGGGGCCACACTGAA. Amino acids: CAWRSGGHTE. The CDR3 in its entirety is CAWRSGGHTEAFF. This chain joins TRBV30 and TRBJ1-1, with 8 bases fitting TRBD1. Coverage ceases 3 residues before the CDR3 finishes, and the germline J gene fills in the end. The CDR3 length is 13 residues. V lost 3 bases, J lost 3 bases, and 3 bases stayed unmatched. From germline, CDR1 is GTSNPN and CDR2 SVGIG (reference sequence).

Note on this clone: The read is 3 residues too short to cover the CDR3 end, so that end is filled in from the germline J gene. This chain connects TRBV12-3 or TRBV12-4 to TRBJ2-7; 9 bases map to TRBD1. V was pared by 1 base and J by 6 bases, with 4 bases of the junction left unmatched. The CDR3 covers 14 residues. CDR3 loop: CASSLGTGVGEQYF. CDR3 DNA, as far as it was read: TGTGCCAGCAGTTTAGGGACAGGGGTAGGCGAG.

On this clone: The read terminates 3 residues ahead of where the CDR3 ends, so the germline J gene completes it. The gene calls are TRBV4-2 and TRBJ2-7; TRBD2 might be the D (5 bases). This CDR3 contains 15 residues. V was clipped by 0 bases and J by 2 bases, with 11 bases between them. Germline V gives CDR1 LGHNA, CDR2 YNFKEQ. The sequenced CDR3 bases are TGTGCCAGCAGCCAAGATAAGAGCGGCCCCTACGAG. This codes for CASSQDKSGPYE. From start to end, the CDR3 is CASSQDKSGPYEQYF.

A note on this clone: The sequence runs out 3 residues before the end of the CDR3; the remainder is reconstructed from the germline J gene. The chain employs TRBV29-1 and TRBJ1-1, with TRBD1 as a possible D gene (6 bases). The CDR3 totals 13 residues. From germline, CDR1 is SQVTM and CDR2 ANQGSEA. V lost 2 bases to trimming and J lost 6 bases, with 13 bases between them. The CDR3 spells CSVERLQGAEAFF. CDR3 bases read: TGCAGCGTTGAACGTCTACAGGGCGCTGAA.

About this clone itself: The read stops 3 residues short of the end of the CDR3; the missing end is completed from the germline J gene. The V call is TRBV7-9, the J call TRBJ2-5, with TRBD2 matching 8 bases. V shed 0 bases, J shed 4 bases, and the junction held 1 base outside the gene matches. This CDR3 has 14 residues. Germline V gene lookup returns CDR1 SEHNR and CDR2 FQNEAQ (reference sequence). The CDR3 here is CASSLAGGGETQYF. CDR3 bases read: TGTGCCAGCAGCTTAGCCGGGGGGGGAGAGACC.

As regards this clone: The read terminates 3 residues before the CDR3 end, so the remaining end is supplied by the germline J gene. The V and J genes are TRBV15 and TRBJ1-6, with 7 bases fitting TRBD1. CDR3 length: 15 amino acids. With 3 bases clipped from V and 9 bases from J, the junction kept 8 bases outside the gene matches. Per the germline V gene, CDR1 is LNHNV and CDR2 is YYDKDF (reference sequence). The CDR3: CATSSQTGAGSPLHF. Incomplete CDR3 DNA: TGTGCCACCAGCAGCCAAACAGGGGCTGGTTCACCC.

Turning to this clone: The read stops 3 residues short of the end of the CDR3; the missing end is completed from the germline J gene. The rearrangement uses TRBV12-3 or TRBV12-4 and TRBJ2-1, with 13 bases matching TRBD2. The CDR3 consists of 15 residues. V shed 6 bases, J shed 8 bases, and the junction held 7 bases outside the gene matches. CDR3 bases read: TGTGCCAGCAGCCGGACTAGCGGGAGTGGTGATGAG. As protein: CASSRTSGSGDE. The full CDR3 reads CASSRTSGSGDEQFF.

Comments on this clone: The read falls 3 residues short of the CDR3 end, and the missing part is taken from the germline J gene. The gene calls are TRBV29-1 and TRBJ1-1; 11 bases agree with TRBD1. From germline, CDR1 is SQVTM and CDR2 ANQGSEA. The CDR3 extends over 14 amino acids. CDR3 residues: CSVEAVGTGGIAFF. CDR3 DNA, as far as it was read: TGCAGCGTTGAAGCGGTCGGGACAGGGGGTATA.

Comment on this clone: Read sequence stops 3 residues before the CDR3 end, and the germline J gene provides the missing end. The chain carries TRBV19 and TRBJ1-2, with a possible D match to TRBD1 (5 bases). The CDR3 has 13 residues. Trimming stripped 5 bases from V and 5 bases from J, with 12 bases between. Germline V gene lookup returns CDR1 LNHDA and CDR2 SQIVND (reference sequence). CDR3 sequence reads: CASSLREGYGYTF. Incomplete CDR3 DNA: TGTGCCAGTAGTCTCAGGGAGGGGTATGGC.

As to this clone: The CDR3 end is not reached by the read, which stops 3 residues before it; the germline J gene fills it in. The V gene is TRBV5-4, the J gene TRBJ1-2, with TRBD1 matching over 7 bases. This CDR3 has 13 residues. Germline CDR1 SGHNT, CDR2 YYREEE (reference sequence). V trimming: 2 bases; J trimming: 3 bases; junction bases outside the gene matches: 1. CDR3 DNA (partial): TGTGCCAGCAGCTTCGACAGGGACTATGGC. Its protein is CASSFDRDYG. The whole CDR3 is CASSFDRDYGYTF.

Of note for this clone: Coverage ceases 3 residues before the CDR3 finishes, and the germline J gene fills in the end. The chain couples TRBV7-2 to TRBJ1-5; 7 positions agree with TRBD1. From germline, CDR1 is SGHTA and CDR2 FQGNSA. V gave up 1 base and J gave up 7 bases; unmatched junction bases: 4. This CDR3 is built from 14 residues. The DNA read from the CDR3 is TGTGCCAGCAGCTTAGGGACAGGTTGGCAGCCC. Its translation is CASSLGTGWQP. Given in full, the CDR3 is CASSLGTGWQPQHF.

A word on this clone: The read falls 3 residues short of the CDR3 end, and the missing part is taken from the germline J gene. The chain joins TRBV20-1 to TRBJ1-2; a weak D match, TRBD1 (5 bases). Looked up from germline, CDR1 is DFQATT and CDR2 is SNEGSKA (reference sequence). The CDR3 runs to 15 residues. The V end lost 2 bases, the J end lost 2 bases, and 15 bases lay between the germline ends. The CDR3 sequence: CSARHIGAGNYGYTF. CDR3 DNA, as far as it was read: TGCAGTGCTAGACACATCGGGGCGGGGAACTATGGC.

CDR3 bases read: TGTGCCAGCTCACCCCAGCGACTGACAGGAGAATTAGGTAACATT. Translated, it gives CASSPQRLTGELGNI. The whole CDR3 is CASSPQRLTGELGNIQYF. The chain couples TRBV18 to TRBJ2-4; tentative D call: TRBD1 (6 bases). Sequencing ends 3 residues short of the CDR3 end; the germline J gene provides the rest. V lost 3 bases, J lost 7 bases, and 25 bases lay in between. Germline loops: CDR1 KGHSH, CDR2 LQKENI. The CDR3 is made up of 18 amino acids.

A word on this clone: The read is 3 residues too short to cover the CDR3 end, so that end is filled in from the germline J gene. The J gene is TRBJ1-1, the V gene TRBV10-3; 9 bases agree with TRBD1. V gave up 0 bases and J gave up 6 bases; unmatched junction bases: 8. The germline V gene encodes CDR1 ENHRY and CDR2 SYGVKD. The CDR3 covers 16 residues. Incomplete CDR3 DNA: TGTGCCATCAGTGAGTCCGGACAGGGGAAATGGCCTGAA. Translating it yields CAISESGQGKWPE. The CDR3 in full is CAISESGQGKWPEAFF.